This T cell receptor beta chain was identified in a study of T cells in Graves' hyperthyroidism and ophthalmopathy. Findings and limits, study-wide: Within blood appeared most thyroid clonotypes that had expanded above 0.001.

Worth noting for this clonotype: Its antigen is not identified.

Germline CDR1 and CDR2: MDHEN and SYDVKM. Trimming cost V 1 base and J 10 bases; bases outside gene matches: 10. This CDR3 has 16 amino acids. Each person with ophthalmopathy scored at least 3 on the Clinical Activity Score, reached NOSPECS grade 4 or higher, and had been ill under 3 months. Lactation, pregnancy, other autoimmune disease or uncontrolled infection excluded patients. Source material for PBMCs was about 10 ml fresh peripheral blood. It was RNA transcripts that yielded the amplified TCR beta CDR3 regions. A set of HTBI primers served as the primers for a first-round RT-PCR of the TCR CDR3. Each CDR3 protein gets one entry after TCRdb re-called the multiplex PCR reads with MiXCR. The sample lists about 640,000 distinct CDR3 sequences; roughly 20% were seen once.

Sequenced input: blood. This rearrangement joins TRBV28 to TRBJ1-6; 7 nucleotides agree with TRBD1. The receptor was isolated from a man aged 25-45 years with Graves' ophthalmopathy. This chain's CDR3 is CASSLYKGAPGSPLHF. The CDR3, as DNA: TGTGCCAGCAGTTTATATAAGGGGGCGCCAGGGTCACCCCTCCACTTT.